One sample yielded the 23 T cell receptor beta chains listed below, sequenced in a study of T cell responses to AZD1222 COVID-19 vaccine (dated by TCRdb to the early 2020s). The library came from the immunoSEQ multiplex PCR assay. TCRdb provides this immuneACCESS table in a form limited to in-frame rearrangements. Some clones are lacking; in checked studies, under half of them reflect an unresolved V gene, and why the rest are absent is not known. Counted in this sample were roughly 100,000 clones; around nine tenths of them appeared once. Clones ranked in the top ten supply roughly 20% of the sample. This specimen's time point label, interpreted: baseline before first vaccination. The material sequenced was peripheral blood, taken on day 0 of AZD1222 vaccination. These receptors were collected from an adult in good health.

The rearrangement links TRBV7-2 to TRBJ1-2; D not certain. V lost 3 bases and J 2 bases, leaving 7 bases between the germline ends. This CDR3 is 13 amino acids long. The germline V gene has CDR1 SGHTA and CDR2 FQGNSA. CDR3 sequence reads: CASSLGINYGYTF. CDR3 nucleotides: TGTGCCAGCAGCTTGGGCATCAACTATGGCTACACCTTC.

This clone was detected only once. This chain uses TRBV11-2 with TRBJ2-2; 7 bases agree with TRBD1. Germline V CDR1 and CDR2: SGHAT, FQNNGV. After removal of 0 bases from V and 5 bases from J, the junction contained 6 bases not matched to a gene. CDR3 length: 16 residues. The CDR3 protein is CASSLEQGIGTGELFF. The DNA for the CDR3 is TGTGCCAGCAGCTTAGAACAGGGGATAGGTACCGGGGAGCTGTTTTTT.

CDR3 nucleotide sequence: TGTGCCAGCAGCGTACAGGGGGCTGGGGTGGATACGCAGTATTTT. Encoded protein: CASSVQGAGVDTQYF. The V and J genes are TRBV7-2 and TRBJ2-3, with 9 positions matching TRBD1. The CDR3 totals 15 residues. The germline CDR1 and CDR2 sequences are SGHTA and FQGNSA. Germline trimming cut 5 bases from V and 6 bases from J; bases unmatched to any gene: 9.

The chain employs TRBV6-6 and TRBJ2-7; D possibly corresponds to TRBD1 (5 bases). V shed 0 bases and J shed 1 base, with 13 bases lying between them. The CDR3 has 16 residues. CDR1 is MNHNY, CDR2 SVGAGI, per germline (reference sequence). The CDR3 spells CASSYSRETESYEQYF. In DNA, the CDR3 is TGTGCCAGCAGTTACTCACGAGAGACAGAATCCTACGAGCAGTACTTC.

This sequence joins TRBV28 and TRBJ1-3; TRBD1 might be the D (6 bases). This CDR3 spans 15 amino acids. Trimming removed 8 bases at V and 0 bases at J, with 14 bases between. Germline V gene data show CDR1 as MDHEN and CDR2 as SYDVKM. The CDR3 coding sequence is TGTGCCAGCCGGGACATAACTGTCTCTGGAAACACCATATATTTT. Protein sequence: CASRDITVSGNTIYF.

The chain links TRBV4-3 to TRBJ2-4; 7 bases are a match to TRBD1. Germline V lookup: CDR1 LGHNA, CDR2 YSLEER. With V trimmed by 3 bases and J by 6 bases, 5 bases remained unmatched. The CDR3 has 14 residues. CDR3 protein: CASSQDTGVNIQYF. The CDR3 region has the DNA TGCGCCAGCAGCCAGGACACAGGGGTAAACATTCAGTACTTC.

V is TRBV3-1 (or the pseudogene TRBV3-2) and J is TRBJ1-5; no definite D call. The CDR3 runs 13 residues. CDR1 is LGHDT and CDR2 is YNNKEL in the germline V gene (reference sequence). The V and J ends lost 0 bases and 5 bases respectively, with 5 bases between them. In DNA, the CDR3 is TGTGCCAGCAGCCAAGATAGTTATCAGCCCCAGCATTTT. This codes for CASSQDSYQPQHF.

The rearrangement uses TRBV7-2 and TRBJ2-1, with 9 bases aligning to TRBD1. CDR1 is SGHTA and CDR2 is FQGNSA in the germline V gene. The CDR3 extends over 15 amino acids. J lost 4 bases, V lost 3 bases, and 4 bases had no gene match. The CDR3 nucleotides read TGTGCCAGCAGCTTCCCCGGGACAGGGTACAATGAGCAGTTCTTC. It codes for CASSFPGTGYNEQFF.

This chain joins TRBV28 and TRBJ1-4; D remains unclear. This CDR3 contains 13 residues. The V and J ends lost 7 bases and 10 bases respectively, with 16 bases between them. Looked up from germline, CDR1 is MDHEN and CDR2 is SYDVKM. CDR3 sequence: CASTTPMRGKLFF. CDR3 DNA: TGTGCCAGCACCACACCGATGCGGGGAAAACTGTTTTTT.

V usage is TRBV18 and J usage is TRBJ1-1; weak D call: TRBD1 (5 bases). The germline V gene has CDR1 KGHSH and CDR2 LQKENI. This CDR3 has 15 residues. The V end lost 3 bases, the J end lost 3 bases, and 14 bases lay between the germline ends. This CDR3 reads CASSPTRAGDTEAFF. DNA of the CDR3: TGTGCCAGCTCACCCACCAGGGCCGGGGACACTGAAGCTTTCTTT.

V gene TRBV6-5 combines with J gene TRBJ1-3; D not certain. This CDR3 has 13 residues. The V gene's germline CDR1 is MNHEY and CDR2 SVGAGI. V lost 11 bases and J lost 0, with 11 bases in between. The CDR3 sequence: CAGRRDSGNTIYF. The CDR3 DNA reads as TGTGCCGGAAGGCGGGACTCTGGAAACACCATATATTTT.

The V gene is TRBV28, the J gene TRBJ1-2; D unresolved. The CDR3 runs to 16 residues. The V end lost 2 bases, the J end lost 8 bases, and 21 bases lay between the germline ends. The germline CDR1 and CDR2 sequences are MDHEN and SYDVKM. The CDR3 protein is CASSLVEEGGLQGYTF. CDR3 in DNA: TGTGCCAGCAGTTTAGTCGAGGAGGGAGGACTACAAGGCTACACCTTC.

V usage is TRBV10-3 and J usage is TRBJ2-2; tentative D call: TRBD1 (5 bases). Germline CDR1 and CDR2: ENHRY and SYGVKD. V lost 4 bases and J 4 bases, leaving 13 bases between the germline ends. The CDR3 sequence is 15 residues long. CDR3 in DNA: TGTGCCATCAGTGGATGGGGTCAGGGCACCGGGGAGCTGTTTTTT. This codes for CAISGWGQGTGELFF.

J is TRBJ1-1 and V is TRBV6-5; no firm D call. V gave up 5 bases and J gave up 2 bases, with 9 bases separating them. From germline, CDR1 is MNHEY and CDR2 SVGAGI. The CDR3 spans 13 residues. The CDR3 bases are TGTGCCAGCAGTCCCTTATCCAACACTGAAGCTTTCTTT. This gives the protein CASSPLSNTEAFF.

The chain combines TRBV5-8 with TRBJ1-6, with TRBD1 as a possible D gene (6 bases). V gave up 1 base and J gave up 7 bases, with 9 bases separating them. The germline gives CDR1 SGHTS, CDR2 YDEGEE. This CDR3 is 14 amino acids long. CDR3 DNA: TGTGCCAGCAGCTTGTCAGGGGTGAATTCACCCCTCCACTTT. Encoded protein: CASSLSGVNSPLHF.

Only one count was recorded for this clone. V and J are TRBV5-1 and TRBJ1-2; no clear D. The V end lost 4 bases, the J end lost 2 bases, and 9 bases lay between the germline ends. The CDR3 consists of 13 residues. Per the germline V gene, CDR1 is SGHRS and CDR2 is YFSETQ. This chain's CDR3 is CASSRRVNYGYTF. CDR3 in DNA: TGCGCCAGCAGCCGAAGGGTCAACTATGGCTACACCTTC.

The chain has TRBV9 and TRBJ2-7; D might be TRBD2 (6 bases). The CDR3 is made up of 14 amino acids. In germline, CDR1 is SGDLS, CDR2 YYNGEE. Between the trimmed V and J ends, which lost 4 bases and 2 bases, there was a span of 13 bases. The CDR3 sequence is CASSPWDFPYEQYF. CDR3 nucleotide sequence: TGTGCCAGCAGCCCATGGGACTTCCCCTACGAGCAGTACTTC.

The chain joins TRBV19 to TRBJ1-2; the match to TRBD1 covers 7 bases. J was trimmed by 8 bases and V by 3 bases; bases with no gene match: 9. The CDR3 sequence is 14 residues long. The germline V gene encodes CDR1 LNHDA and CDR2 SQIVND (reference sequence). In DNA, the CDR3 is TGTGCCAGTAGTATTGGCGACAGGGTGGCCGGCTACACCTTC. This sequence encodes CASSIGDRVAGYTF.

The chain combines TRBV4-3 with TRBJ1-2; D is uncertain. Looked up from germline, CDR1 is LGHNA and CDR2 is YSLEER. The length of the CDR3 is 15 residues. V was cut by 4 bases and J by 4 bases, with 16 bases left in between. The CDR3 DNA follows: TGCGCCAGCAGCCTCCAAGGCACGCCATTCTATGGCTACACCTTC. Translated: CASSLQGTPFYGYTF.

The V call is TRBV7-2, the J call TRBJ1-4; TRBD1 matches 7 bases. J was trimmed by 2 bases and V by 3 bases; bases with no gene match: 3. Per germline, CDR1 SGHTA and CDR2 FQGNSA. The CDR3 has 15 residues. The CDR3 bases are TGTGCCAGCAGCTTCGGGGGACAGACTAATGAAAAACTGTTTTTT. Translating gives CASSFGGQTNEKLFF.

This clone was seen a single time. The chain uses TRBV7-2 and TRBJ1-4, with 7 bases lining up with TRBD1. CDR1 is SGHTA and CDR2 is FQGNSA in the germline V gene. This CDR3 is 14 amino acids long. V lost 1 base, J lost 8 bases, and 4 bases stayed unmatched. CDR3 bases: TGTGCCAGCAGCTTAGGAAGGGGGCAAGAAAAACTGTTTTTT. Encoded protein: CASSLGRGQEKLFF.

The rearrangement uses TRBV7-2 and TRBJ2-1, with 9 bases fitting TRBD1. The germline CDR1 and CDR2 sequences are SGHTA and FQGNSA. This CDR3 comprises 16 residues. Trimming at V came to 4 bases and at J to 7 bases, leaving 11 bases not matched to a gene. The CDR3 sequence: CASSSQSGQGFNEQFF. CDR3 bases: TGTGCCAGCAGCTCACAATCGGGACAGGGATTTAATGAGCAGTTCTTC.

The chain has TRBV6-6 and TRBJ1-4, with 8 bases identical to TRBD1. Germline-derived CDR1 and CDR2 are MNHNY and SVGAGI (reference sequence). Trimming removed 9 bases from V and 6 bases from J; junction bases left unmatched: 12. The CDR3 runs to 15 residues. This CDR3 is CASALPQGQDEKLFF. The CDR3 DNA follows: TGTGCCAGTGCTCTGCCTCAGGGACAGGATGAAAAACTGTTTTTT.